Listed here is a single T cell receptor beta chain. Its antigen remains unidentified. Unique molecular identifiers were carried by the TCR beta cDNA libraries. A single record per CDR3 protein comes from TCRdb applying MiXCR to the PCR reads. The sample lists roughly 870,000 distinct CDR3 sequences, approximately 57% occurring once. The sample originates from a study of post-analysis software for immune sequencing data. Notes on the study in general: Controls showed lower frequencies than patients for 5 or 6 TRBV segments, and TRBV5-6, TRBV5-1 and TRBV20-1 were among these. Same-batch preparations were strongly co-clustered by F measure. Normalized Chao1 diversity was significantly lower in multiple sclerosis patients than in controls.

This CDR3 region has 14 residues. Germline V gene data show CDR1 as ENHRY and CDR2 as SYGVKD. Deletions cut 0 bases from V and 9 bases from J, with 12 bases between. The receptor's source is a girl aged 10 to 17 with multiple sclerosis. The sequencing sample was made of blood. The chain uses TRBV10-3 and TRBJ2-1, with D perhaps TRBD2 (5 bases). The CDR3 nucleotides read TGTGCCATCAGTGAGTCGCTAGCACTCGGTGAGCAGTTCTTC. It encodes CAISESLALGEQFF.